Listed below are T cell receptor beta chains from one sample, sequenced in a study of blood T cell repertoires in COVID-19. Clones were sequenced by immunoSEQ multiplex PCR, and TCRdb holds only the in-frame ones, with some missing. The sample includes more than 200,000 clones, 65% to 90% of them seen just once. Sequenced material: peripheral blood. The receptors shown here come from a woman aged 40 to 49 who had recovered from COVID-19. The CDR3 runs from the conserved cysteine through the conserved F or W. D genes are given only for firm matches. Clone size is shown for a subset of rows, as once, few, many or a class of expanded clone.

j_call v_call d_call clone_size cdr3_nt cdr3_aa
TRBJ2-1 TRBV14 . . TGTGCCAGCAGCCTATCCGGGACTTCCTACAATGAGCAGTTCTTC CASSLSGTSYNEQFF
TRBJ1-1 TRBV3-1/TRBV3-2 . . TGTGCCAGCAGCCAACGTAGCCTGAACACTGAAGCTTTCTTT CASSQRSLNTEAFF
TRBJ1-1 TRBV19 . . TGTGCCAGTAGTTCTTGGGACTTCAGAGGTGCTTTCTTT CASSSWDFRGAFF
TRBJ1-2 TRBV7-6 . . TGTGCCAGCAGCTACCTTACGGACAGAGGGTGGGCTGGCTACACCTTC CASSYLTDRGWAGYTF
TRBJ2-5 TRBV18 TRBD1 . TGTGCCAGCTCACCGACGACAGGGGGCAAAGAGACCCAGTACTTC CASSPTTGGKETQYF
TRBJ1-1 TRBV28 . . TGTGCCAGCAGTTTACAGGGTTTAGGGAACCTTCACACTGAAGCTTTCTTT CASSLQGLGNLHTEAFF
TRBJ2-1 TRBV2 . once TGTGCCAGCAGTGATTGGCAGTACAATGAGCAGTTCTTC CASSDWQYNEQFF
TRBJ1-2 TRBV11-2 TRBD1 . TGTGCCAGCAGCTTATCTGGCAGGGGGCTTACAGACTATGGCTACACCTTC CASSLSGRGLTDYGYTF
TRBJ1-2 TRBV5-1 . . TGCGCCAGCAGCTTGGGGCCAGGCAGGGAAGCTGGTGGCTACACCTTC CASSLGPGREAGGYTF
TRBJ1-3 TRBV11-2 . few TGTGCCAGCAGCTTTAATGGGGCTTCTGGAAACACCATATATTTT CASSFNGASGNTIYF
TRBJ2-7 TRBV19 TRBD1 . TGTGCCAGTAGTAGAACCGGGACAGGTTCCTACGAGCAGTACTTC CASSRTGTGSYEQYF
TRBJ2-5 TRBV3-1/TRBV3-2 TRBD2 . TGTGCCAGCAGCCAAGTAACGACTAGCGGGGGAGAGACCCAGTACTTC CASSQVTTSGGETQYF
TRBJ1-1 TRBV12-3/TRBV12-4 . . TGTGCCAGCAGTCTTTCGGGAGGCACTGAAGCTTTCTTT CASSLSGGTEAFF
TRBJ2-5 TRBV6-5 . . TGTGCCAGCAGAATCCGGGGGTCCCGAGAGACCCAGTACTTC CASRIRGSRETQYF
TRBJ2-2 TRBV24-1 . . TGTGCCACCAGTGATCCCGAGGGTGGGACCGGGGAGCTGTTTTTT CATSDPEGGTGELFF
TRBJ1-2 TRBV11-3 TRBD1 . TGTGCCAGCACCGAAGGACAGGGGGCGCCCGGCTACACCTTC CASTEGQGAPGYTF
TRBJ2-5 TRBV19 TRBD1 . TGTGCCAGTAGTGTGGACAGGGGGGGACAAGAGACCCAGTACTTC CASSVDRGGQETQYF
TRBJ2-7 TRBV15 TRBD1 . TGTGCCACCAGCAGGAATCTGGGACAGGGAAGCGAGCAGTACTTC CATSRNLGQGSEQYF
TRBJ2-5 TRBV30 . . TGTGCCTGGAGTGCGGGCCAAGAGACCCAGTACTTC CAWSAGQETQYF
TRBJ2-4 TRBV2 TRBD1 . TGTGCCAGCAGTGAATACAGGGGGGAAAACATTCAGTACTTC CASSEYRGENIQYF
TRBJ1-2 TRBV6-2/TRBV6-3 TRBD1 . TGTGCCAGCAGTTACTCGAGATCTTACGGGACAGGTAGTTCATATGGCTACACCTTC CASSYSRSYGTGSSYGYTF
TRBJ2-1 TRBV5-6 TRBD1 . TGTGCCAGCAGCTTGTATCTGGGACAGGGGCACAATGAGCAGTTCTTC CASSLYLGQGHNEQFF
TRBJ1-1 TRBV2 . . TGTGCCAGCACTGAGGGGGAGGGGACTGAAGCTTTCTTT CASTEGEGTEAFF